The clone carrying this TCR beta chain was seen a single time. Grouping used clinical history reported by participants in a survey and questionnaire. In the original analysis: Researchers report that nucleated cell counts were estimated from reference gene primer amplification. The repertoire was sequenced with immunoSEQ multiplex PCR; TCRdb's copy has only in-frame clones and lacks some. The DNA was the basis for D and trimming; V, J and clone size are from that table. The table shows under 500,000 clones, with around 90% occurring only once. The sample comes from a study of blood T cell repertoires in COVID-19. Looked up from germline, CDR1 is LNHDA and CDR2 is SQIVND (reference sequence). V shed 10 bases, J shed 2 bases, and the junction held 13 bases outside the gene matches. The CDR3 runs 15 residues.

The sequencing input was PBMCs or T cells enriched from blood (not recorded which). The source is a woman aged 18-29 years with acute COVID-19. This rearrangement joins TRBV19 to TRBJ2-7; 8 positions agree with TRBD1. CDR3 DNA sequence: TGTGCCACAGGGGACGCTGGCAGGGGGCCCTACGAGCAGTACTTC. Its translation: CATGDAGRGPYEQYF.